This T cell receptor (beta chain) is drawn from a study of blood T cell repertoires in COVID-19. About the research overall: Material from acute and convalescent COVID-19 was sourced from the United States, Italy and Spain.

CDR1 and CDR2 (germline): SEHNR, FQNEAQ (reference sequence). The ends were cut back, 5 bases at V and 3 bases at J, with 10 bases in the middle. The CDR3 contains 13 residues. Sequenced by immunoSEQ multiplex PCR; TCRdb stores in-frame clones only, minus some. Of 110,000 or so clones in the sample, 65% to 85% were seen once. The chain carries TRBV7-9 and TRBJ1-2; no reliable D call. The sequence was collected from a man aged 50 to 60 with acute or convalescent COVID-19. Specimen: peripheral blood. This chain's CDR3 is CASSPERDYGYTF. CDR3 sequence (DNA): TGTGCCAGCAGCCCGGAGAGGGACTATGGCTACACCTTC.